This T cell receptor beta chain was obtained from a study of Ad26.COV2.S vaccination and SARS-CoV-2 variants. Described treatment: about 20 received Ad26.COV2.S at low or high dose, single or two shots; five or six received placebo; per-sample allocation not given. Repertoires come from day 63 after the first vaccine or placebo injection. Points on this clone: The junction departs from germline at one end; a sequencing error may be responsible.

This CDR3 has 15 amino acids. Germline values: CDR1 MNHEY, CDR2 SVGAGI. Only in-frame clones appear in the TCRdb table, and some are missing; sequencing was by immunoSEQ multiplex PCR. The repertoire includes more than 250,000 clones, about 89% of them detected once, and over 2.5% sits in the top ten. V usage is TRBV6-5 and J usage is TRBJ1-1; possible D gene TRBD1, 6 bases. The sequenced sample was peripheral blood, obtained in a trial of Ad26.COV2.S vaccine versus placebo. This TCR was recovered from a person between 18 and 60 years old who received the Ad26.COV2.S COVID-19 vaccine or a placebo. The DNA for the CDR3 is TGTGCCAGCAGTTACTCAAACAGGGTGAAAACTGAAGCTTTCTTT. It translates to CASSYSNRVKTEAFF.